Presented here are 21 T cell receptor beta chains from one specimen sequenced in a study of Ad26.COV2.S vaccination and SARS-CoV-2 variants. Profiling relied on immunoSEQ multiplex PCR, and the TCRdb table lists in-frame clones only, not all of them. The table has roughly 92,000 clones, roughly 84% seen once. Sample: peripheral blood, taken after recovery from COVID-19. All receptors derive from a human donor who had recovered from COVID-19.

This clone has just one count. This chain joins TRBV6-2 or TRBV6-3 and TRBJ2-1; 9 bases fit TRBD2. This CDR3 comprises 16 residues. V dropped 0 bases and J dropped 6; count of bases not matched to a gene: 6. CDR1 MNHEY and CDR2 SVGEGT come from the germline V gene. The CDR3 nucleotides read TGTGCCAGCAGTTACTCGTCAACTAGCGGGTTCAATGAGCAGTTCTTC. The encoded protein is CASSYSSTSGFNEQFF.

The chain links TRBV29-1 to TRBJ2-1, with TRBD2 identical over 10 bases. This CDR3 comprises 15 residues. CDR1 is SQVTM, CDR2 ANQGSEA, per germline. V was clipped by 0 bases and J by 7 bases; unmatched bases: 6. The CDR3: CSVEDLAGVGNEQFF. Written as DNA, the CDR3 is TGCAGCGTTGAAGATCTAGCGGGAGTCGGAAATGAGCAGTTCTTC.

This clone has just one count. The chain uses TRBV29-1 and TRBJ1-3, with D perhaps matching TRBD1 (6 bases). In germline, CDR1 is SQVTM, CDR2 ANQGSEA. The CDR3 has 14 amino acids. V was pared by 5 bases and J by 2 bases, with 13 bases between. The CDR3 loop reads CSVPAGGAGNTIYF. CDR3 coding DNA: TGCAGCGTTCCGGCGGGGGGCGCTGGAAACACCATATATTTT.

This clone was seen repeatedly, ten times or more. The chain recombines TRBV29-1 with TRBJ2-7; a possible D gene is TRBD2 (7 bases). The germline CDR1 and CDR2 sequences are SQVTM and ANQGSEA. V lost 4 bases and J lost 6, with 13 bases in between. The CDR3 contains 12 residues. CDR3 residues: CSVARRGGEQYF. The CDR3, as DNA: TGCAGCGTTGCCCGTAGGGGGGGCGAGCAGTACTTC.

This chain uses TRBV6-2 or TRBV6-3 with TRBJ2-7; tentatively, D is TRBD2 (6 bases). Deletions cut 5 bases from V and 7 bases from J, with 18 bases between. The CDR3 sequence is 14 residues long. In germline, CDR1 is MNHEY, CDR2 SVGEGT. CDR3 region: CASSGDSSPGEQYF. DNA for the CDR3: TGTGCCAGCAGTGGGGACTCATCACCGGGAGAGCAGTACTTC.

This clone was observed a single time. The chain employs TRBV6-2 or TRBV6-3 and TRBJ2-4; D is perhaps TRBD1 or TRBD2 (5 bases each). CDR3 length: 17 residues. Germline V gives CDR1 MNHEY, CDR2 SVGEGT. Between the trimmed V and J ends, which lost 2 bases and 4 bases, there was a span of 18 bases. CDR3 sequence reads: CASSYPPYRTGKNIQYF. CDR3 DNA sequence: TGTGCCAGCAGTTACCCCCCGTACAGGACGGGGAAAAACATTCAGTACTTC.

The genes are TRBV28 and TRBJ2-2, with D tentatively TRBD2 (5 bases). The V gene lost 8 bases and the J gene lost 6 bases, with 22 bases spanning the gap. The CDR3 consists of 16 residues. Germline CDR1 and CDR2: MDHEN and SYDVKM. CDR3 nucleotides: TGTGCCAGCCTCCCCTCGGGCTCGGGATGGGCCGGGGAGCTGTTTTTT. Translated, it gives CASLPSGSGWAGELFF.

The chain recombines TRBV12-3 or TRBV12-4 with TRBJ2-7, with D unclear. This CDR3 spans 11 amino acids. Trimming removed 6 bases from V and 1 base from J, with 4 bases in between. As DNA, the CDR3 is TGTGCCAGCAGCAATTCCTACGAGCAGTACTTC. Encoded protein: CASSNSYEQYF.

This chain links TRBV21-1 with TRBJ2-5; the table's TRBD1 call for D was not verified on the DNA. TRBV21-1 is deemed a pseudogene. The length of the CDR3 is 18 residues. The DNA for the CDR3 is TGTGCCAGCAGCAAAGTTCACTACCCTTTGGGGCCCCAAGAGACCCAGTACTTC. As protein: CASSKVHYPLGPQETQYF.

The chain uses TRBV6-2 or TRBV6-3 and TRBJ2-7; the D gene is possibly TRBD1 (6 bases). Germline V gene lookup returns CDR1 MNHEY and CDR2 SVGEGT. The CDR3 has 14 amino acids. Trimming cost V 0 bases and J 3 bases, with 9 bases left between them. CDR3 residues: CASSYSVQGYEQYF. As DNA, the CDR3 is TGTGCCAGCAGTTACTCGGTACAGGGCTACGAGCAGTACTTC.

This chain uses TRBV11-3 with TRBJ2-7; D remains ambiguous. The CDR3 has 11 residues. The germline V gene encodes CDR1 SGHNT and CDR2 YENEEA. V shed 5 bases and J shed 2 bases, with 4 bases lying between them. CDR3 in amino acids: CASSLTYEQYF. CDR3 bases: TGTGCCAGCAGCCTTACCTACGAGCAGTACTTC.

The chain couples TRBV7-2 to TRBJ2-5, with D perhaps matching TRBD2 (6 bases). V dropped 5 bases and J dropped 2 bases, with 18 bases sitting between them. Germline V CDR1 and CDR2: SGHTA, FQGNSA. CDR3 length equals 16 residues. In DNA, the CDR3 is TGTGCCAGCAGCATTAGAGACCGGGACTTTCAAGAGACCCAGTACTTC. As protein: CASSIRDRDFQETQYF.

This chain joins TRBV27 and TRBJ2-7, with 9 bases lining up with TRBD1. CDR3 size: 16 residues. Trimming cost V 6 bases and J 3 bases; bases outside gene matches: 12. Germline CDR1 and CDR2: MNHEY and SMNVEV (reference sequence). The CDR3 region is CASRLTGTGYLYEQYF. DNA for the CDR3: TGTGCCAGCAGATTAACAGGGACAGGGTACCTCTACGAGCAGTACTTC.

This rearrangement joins TRBV18 to TRBJ2-7; D is unclear. Germline V lookup: CDR1 KGHSH, CDR2 LQKENI. Trimming took off 4 bases at V and 4 bases at J, with 11 bases between the two ends. The length of the CDR3 is 13 residues. CDR3: CASSRKDGYEQYF. DNA for the CDR3: TGTGCCAGCTCACGAAAAGACGGGTACGAGCAGTACTTC.

The chain has TRBV19 and TRBJ2-7; 8 nucleotides match TRBD1. From germline, CDR1 is LNHDA and CDR2 SQIVND (reference sequence). This CDR3 spans 15 amino acids. The V gene end was trimmed by 5 bases and the J gene end by 3 bases; junction bases not matched to a gene: 9. The CDR3, as DNA: TGTGCCAGTAGTCCACTCGGGACAGGTGACTACGAGCAGTACTTC. Translating gives CASSPLGTGDYEQYF. The whole variable domain, filled in from reference TRBV19 and TRBJ2-7, reads DGGITQSPKYLFRKEGQNVTLSCEQNLNHDAMYWYRQDPGQGLRLIYYSQIVNDFQKGDIAEGYSVSREKKESFPLTVTSAQKNPTAFYLCASSPLGTGDYEQYFGPGTRLTVT.

The gene calls are TRBV7-9 and TRBJ2-7; tentative D call: TRBD1 (6 bases). Trimming pared 4 bases from V and 0 bases from J, leaving 16 bases between. CDR3 length: 16 residues. Germline V gene data show CDR1 as SEHNR and CDR2 as FQNEAQ (reference sequence). The CDR3 reads CASSSERDIHSYEQYF. As DNA, the CDR3 is TGTGCCAGCAGCTCCGAACGGGACATCCACTCCTACGAGCAGTACTTC.

The genes are TRBV7-3 and TRBJ2-7; D not certain. CDR1 SGHTA and CDR2 FQGTGA come from the germline V gene. CDR3 length: 12 residues. V lost 0 bases and J lost 6, with 6 bases in between. DNA for the CDR3: TGTGCCAGCAGCTTAACCAGTGGCGAGCAGTACTTC. Translating gives CASSLTSGEQYF.

V is TRBV11-3 and J is TRBJ1-2; the match to TRBD1 covers 9 bases. CDR3 length equals 14 residues. The V gene end was trimmed by 5 bases and the J gene end by 3 bases; junction bases not matched to a gene: 4. Germline CDR1 reads SGHNT; CDR2 reads YENEEA. The CDR3 region has the DNA TGTGCCAGCAGCCCACGGACAGGGGACTATGGCTACACCTTC. Protein: CASSPRTGDYGYTF.

The V and J genes are TRBV28 and TRBJ2-7, with no clear D. In germline, CDR1 is MDHEN, CDR2 SYDVKM. This CDR3 is 12 amino acids long. Trimming pared 7 bases from V and 4 bases from J, leaving 11 bases between. The DNA of the CDR3 is TGTGCCAGCAAGGACGAGTGGTACGAGCAGTACTTC. This sequence encodes CASKDEWYEQYF. The complete variable domain, with remaining parts taken from reference TRBV28 and TRBJ2-7, reads DVKVTQSSRYLVKRTGEKVFLECVQDMDHENMFWYRQDPGLGLRLIYFSYDVKMKEKGDIPEGYSVSREKKERFSLILESASTNQTSMYLCASKDEWYEQYFGPGTRLTVT.

This clone turned up a few times. The chain employs TRBV6-2 or TRBV6-3 and TRBJ2-2; the D is unclear. V was cut by 2 bases and J by 2 bases, with 9 bases left in between. CDR1 is MNHEY and CDR2 is SVGEGT in the germline V gene. This CDR3 comprises 15 residues. CDR3: CASSYRIINTGELFF. The CDR3 bases are TGTGCCAGCAGTTACAGGATCATCAACACCGGGGAGCTGTTTTTT.

The chain is built from TRBV10-1 and TRBJ1-1, with TRBD1 as a possible D gene (6 bases). CDR1 WNHNN and CDR2 SYGVQD come from the germline V gene (reference sequence). This CDR3 comprises 14 residues. The V gene lost 3 bases and the J gene lost 2 bases, with 10 bases spanning the gap. The CDR3 DNA reads as TGCGCCAGCAGTGAATCACAGGGAAACACTGAAGCTTTCTTT. It translates to CASSESQGNTEAFF.